This T cell receptor (beta chain) was obtained from a study of cytomegalovirus exposure and HLA in healthy donors. Study outcomes and limitations: Some public TCRs appeared in many individuals, while most sequences were rare. A classifier reportedly called cytomegalovirus status with high sensitivity and specificity. The study put roughly 160 TCR beta chains on its list as cytomegalovirus-associated.

Worth noting for this clone: What it binds is unknown.

The method was immunoSEQ multiplex PCR; TCRdb's version includes in-frame clones alone and lacks a portion of them. The repertoire holds some 340,000 clones, with 87% as singletons. This CDR3 has 15 residues. J lost 0 bases, V lost 0 bases, and 1 base had no gene match. Germline V gene lookup returns CDR1 SGHNT and CDR2 YYREEE (reference sequence). The receptor was derived from a woman aged 25 to 45 in good health and CMV-seropositive. This sequence joins TRBV5-4 and TRBJ2-7; 9 bases line up with TRBD1. Sequencing was performed on PBMCs. CDR3 loop: CASSLGTGVSYEQYF. Written as DNA, the CDR3 is TGTGCCAGCAGCTTGGGGACAGGGGTCTCCTACGAGCAGTACTTC.